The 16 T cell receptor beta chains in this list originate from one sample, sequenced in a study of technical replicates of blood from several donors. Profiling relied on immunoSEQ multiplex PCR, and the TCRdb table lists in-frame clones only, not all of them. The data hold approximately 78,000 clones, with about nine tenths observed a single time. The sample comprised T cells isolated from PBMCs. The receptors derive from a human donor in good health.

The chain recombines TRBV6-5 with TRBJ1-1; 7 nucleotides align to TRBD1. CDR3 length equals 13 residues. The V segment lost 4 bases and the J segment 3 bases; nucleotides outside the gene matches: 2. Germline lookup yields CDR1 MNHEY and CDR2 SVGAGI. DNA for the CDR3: TGTGCCAGCAGTTTTACAGGGGACACTGAAGCTTTCTTT. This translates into CASSFTGDTEAFF.

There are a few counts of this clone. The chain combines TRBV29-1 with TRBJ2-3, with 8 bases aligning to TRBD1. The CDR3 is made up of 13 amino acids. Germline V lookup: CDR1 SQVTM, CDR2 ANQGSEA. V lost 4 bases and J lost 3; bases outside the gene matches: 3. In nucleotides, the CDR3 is TGCAGCGTTGCCGACAGGGGAACAGATACGCAGTATTTT. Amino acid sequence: CSVADRGTDTQYF.

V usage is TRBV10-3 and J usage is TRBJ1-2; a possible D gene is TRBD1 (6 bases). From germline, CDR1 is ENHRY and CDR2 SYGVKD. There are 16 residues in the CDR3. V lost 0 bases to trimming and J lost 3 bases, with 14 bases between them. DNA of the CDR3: TGTGCCATCAGTGAGTCGTCCCAGGGGTTTTACTATGGCTACACCTTC. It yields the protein CAISESSQGFYYGYTF.

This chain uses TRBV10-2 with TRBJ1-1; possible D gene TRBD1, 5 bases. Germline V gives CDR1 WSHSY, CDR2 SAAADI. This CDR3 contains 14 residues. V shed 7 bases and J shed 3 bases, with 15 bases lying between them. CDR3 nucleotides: TGCGCCAGCACCTGGGCAGGGAGGGACACTGAAGCTTTCTTT. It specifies CASTWAGRDTEAFF.

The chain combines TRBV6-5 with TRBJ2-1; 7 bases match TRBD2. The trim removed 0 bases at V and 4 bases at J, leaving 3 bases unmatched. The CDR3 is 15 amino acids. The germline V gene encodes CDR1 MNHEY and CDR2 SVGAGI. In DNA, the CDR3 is TGTGCCAGCAGTTACTCGGGAGGGACTTACAATGAGCAGTTCTTC. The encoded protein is CASSYSGGTYNEQFF.

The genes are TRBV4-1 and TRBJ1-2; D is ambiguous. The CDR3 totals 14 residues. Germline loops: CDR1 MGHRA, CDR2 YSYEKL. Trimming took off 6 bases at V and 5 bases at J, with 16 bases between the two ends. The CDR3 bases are TGCGCCAGCAGTCACGGCAGCGATTCGTATGGCTACACCTTC. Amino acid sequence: CASSHGSDSYGYTF.

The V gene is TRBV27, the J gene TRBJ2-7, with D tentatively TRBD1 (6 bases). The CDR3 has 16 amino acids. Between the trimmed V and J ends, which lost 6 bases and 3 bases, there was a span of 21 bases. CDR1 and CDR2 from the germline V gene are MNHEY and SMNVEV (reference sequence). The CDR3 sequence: CASSLRPDRNGYEQYF. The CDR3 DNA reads TGTGCCAGCAGCTTACGCCCTGACAGGAACGGCTACGAGCAGTACTTC.

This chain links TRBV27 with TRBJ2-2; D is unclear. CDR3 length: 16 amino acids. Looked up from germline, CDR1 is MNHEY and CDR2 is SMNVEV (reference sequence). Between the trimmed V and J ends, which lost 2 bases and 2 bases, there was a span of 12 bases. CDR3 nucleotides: TGTGCCAGCAGTTTAGAGGCAGCAAGTAACACCGGGGAGCTGTTTTTT. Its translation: CASSLEAASNTGELFF.

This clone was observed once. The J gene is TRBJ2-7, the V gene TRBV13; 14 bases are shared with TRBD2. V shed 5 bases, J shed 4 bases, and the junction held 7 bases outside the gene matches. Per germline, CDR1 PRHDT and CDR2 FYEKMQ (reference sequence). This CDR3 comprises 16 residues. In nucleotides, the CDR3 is TGTGCCAGCAGCACCCGGACTAGCGGGAGGAGGTACGAGCAGTACTTC. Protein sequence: CASSTRTSGRRYEQYF.

CDR3 DNA sequence: TGTGCCAGCAGCTTAGACAGTTTTTCCTACAATGAGCAGTTCTTC. Its translation: CASSLDSFSYNEQFF. J is TRBJ2-1 and V is TRBV5-4; D may be TRBD1 (5 bases). Between the trimmed V and J ends, which lost 2 bases and 1 base, there was a span of 10 bases. Germline V gene data show CDR1 as SGHNT and CDR2 as YYREEE (reference sequence). The CDR3 contains 15 residues.

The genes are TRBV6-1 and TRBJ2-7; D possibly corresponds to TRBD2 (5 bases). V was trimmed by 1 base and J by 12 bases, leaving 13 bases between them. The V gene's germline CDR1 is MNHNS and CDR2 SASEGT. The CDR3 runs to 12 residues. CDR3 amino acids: CASSEDGVSGYF. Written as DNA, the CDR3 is TGTGCCAGCAGTGAAGACGGGGTGTCAGGGTACTTC.

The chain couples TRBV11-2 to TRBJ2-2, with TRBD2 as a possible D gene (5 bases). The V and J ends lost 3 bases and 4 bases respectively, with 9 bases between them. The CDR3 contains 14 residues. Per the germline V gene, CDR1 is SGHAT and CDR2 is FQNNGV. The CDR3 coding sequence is TGTGCCAGCAGCTTTGACGGGGTCACCGGGGAGCTGTTTTTT. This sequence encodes CASSFDGVTGELFF.

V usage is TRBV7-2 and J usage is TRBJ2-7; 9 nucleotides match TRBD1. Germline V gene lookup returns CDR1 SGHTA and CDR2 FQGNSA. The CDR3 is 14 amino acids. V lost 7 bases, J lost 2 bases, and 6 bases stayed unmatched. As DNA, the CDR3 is TGTGCCAGCAACTGGGGACAGGGTCCCTACGAGCAGTACTTC. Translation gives CASNWGQGPYEQYF.

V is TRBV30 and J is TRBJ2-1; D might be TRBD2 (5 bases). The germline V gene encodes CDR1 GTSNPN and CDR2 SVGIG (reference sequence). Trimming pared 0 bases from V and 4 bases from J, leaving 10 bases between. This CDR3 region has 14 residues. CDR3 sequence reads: CAWSVGRGYNEQFF. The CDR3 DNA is TGTGCCTGGAGTGTGGGTAGAGGGTACAATGAGCAGTTCTTC. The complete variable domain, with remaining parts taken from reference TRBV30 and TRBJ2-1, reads SQTIHQWPATLVQPVGSPLSLECTVEGTSNPNLYWYRQAAGRGLQLLFYSVGIGQISSEVPQNLSASRPQDRQFILSSKKLLLSDSGFYLCAWSVGRGYNEQFFGPGTRLTVL.

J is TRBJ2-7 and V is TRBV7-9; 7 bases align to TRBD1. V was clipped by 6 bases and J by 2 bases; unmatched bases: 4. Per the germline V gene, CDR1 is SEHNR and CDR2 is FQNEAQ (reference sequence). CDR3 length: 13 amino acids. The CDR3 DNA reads TGTGCCAGCAGGCGACAGGGTACCTACGAGCAGTACTTC. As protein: CASRRQGTYEQYF.

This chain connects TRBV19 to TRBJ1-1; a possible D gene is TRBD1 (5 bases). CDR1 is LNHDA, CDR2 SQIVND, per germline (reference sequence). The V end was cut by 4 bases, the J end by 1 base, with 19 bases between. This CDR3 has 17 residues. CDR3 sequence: CASSTPGRGAWNTEAFF. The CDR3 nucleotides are TGTGCCAGTAGTACCCCGGGTAGGGGCGCATGGAACACTGAAGCTTTCTTT.